A single sample gave rise to the 30 T cell receptor beta chains below, sequenced in a study of cytomegalovirus exposure and HLA in healthy donors. This table comes from immunoSEQ multiplex PCR, and its TCRdb copy is limited to in-frame clones, with some not included. The repertoire holds over 150,000 clones, with about 80% as singletons. The sequencing input was PBMCs. These receptors were taken from a woman between 18 and 29 years old in good health and CMV-seropositive.

This chain uses TRBV10-3 with TRBJ2-7, with D possibly TRBD1 on 6 matching bases. Trimming removed 2 bases from V and 8 bases from J, with 10 bases in between. Germline V gene sequence: CDR1 ENHRY, CDR2 SYGVKD. This CDR3 region has 12 residues. Here the CDR3 reads CAISEGGNQQYF. The DNA of the CDR3 is TGTGCCATCAGTGAGGGGGGCAACCAGCAGTACTTC.

The chain links TRBV6-6 to TRBJ1-1; maybe TRBD1 (6 bases). Per the germline V gene, CDR1 is MNHNY and CDR2 is SVGAGI (reference sequence). The CDR3 has 14 residues. Trimming left V 5 bases short and J 3 bases short, with 13 bases between. CDR3 sequence: CASSPQGYDTEAFF. The CDR3 coding sequence is TGTGCCAGCAGTCCACAGGGCTACGACACTGAAGCTTTCTTT.

This clone appeared a few times. The sample contains more than one DNA sequence encoding this CDR3. For the CDR3, the DNA is TGTGCCAGCAGCTTATCGACAGGGGGAGAGACCCAGTACTTC. It is translated as CASSLSTGGETQYF. The chain uses TRBV11-2 and TRBJ2-5, with 9 bases that match TRBD1. This CDR3 is built from 14 residues. Germline CDR1 reads SGHAT; CDR2 reads FQNNGV. V dropped 2 bases and J dropped 4; count of bases not matched to a gene: 2.

The V and J genes are TRBV9 and TRBJ2-1; a weak D match, TRBD2 (5 bases). The V gene lost 4 bases and the J gene lost 4 bases, with 15 bases spanning the gap. CDR1 and CDR2 (germline): SGDLS, YYNGEE. There are 15 residues in the CDR3. CDR3 residues: CASSPRPGSYNEQFF. Written as DNA, the CDR3 is TGTGCCAGCAGCCCCCGACCGGGGTCTTACAATGAGCAGTTCTTC.

The chain is built from TRBV2 and TRBJ2-7, with TRBD1 matching over 9 bases. Germline values: CDR1 SNHLY, CDR2 FYNNEI. The CDR3 spans 12 residues. The V and J ends lost 10 bases and 5 bases, in that order; junction bases with no gene match: 6. CDR3 bases: TGTGCCATCCGGGACAGGGTCAACGAGCAGTACTTC. Translation gives CAIRDRVNEQYF.

The chain joins TRBV28 to TRBJ1-2, with 7 bases lining up with TRBD1. There are 13 residues in the CDR3. Unmatched junction bases numbered 6, after V lost 6 bases and J lost 5 bases. Germline assignment: CDR1 MDHEN and CDR2 SYDVKM. CDR3 sequence: CASSPGTVYGYTF. The DNA for the CDR3 is TGTGCCAGCAGCCCCGGGACAGTTTATGGCTACACCTTC.

The genes are TRBV5-1 and TRBJ1-1; D might be TRBD1 (5 bases). Germline CDR1 SGHRS, CDR2 YFSETQ. V lost 0 bases and J lost 10, with 16 bases in between. The CDR3 is made up of 14 amino acids. CDR3 coding DNA: TGCGCCAGCAGCTTGGAAGGACAAGGGGCGCGAGCTTTCTTT. Translating it yields CASSLEGQGARAFF. Based on the CDR3 plus reference TRBV5-1 and TRBJ1-1, the full variable domain is KAGVTQTPRYLIKTRGQQVTLSCSPISGHRSVSWYQQTPGQGLQFLFEYFSETQRNKGNFPGRFSGRQFSNSRSEMNVSTLELGDSALYLCASSLEGQGARAFFGQGTRLTVV.

The V and J genes are TRBV9 and TRBJ1-3; D is undetermined. Trimming shortened V by 1 base and J by 0 bases, and 11 bases separated the two germline ends. This CDR3 has 16 residues. Germline assignment: CDR1 SGDLS and CDR2 YYNGEE. Here the CDR3 DNA reads TGTGCCAGCAGCGTATCCGGTGCCACCTCTGGAAACACCATATATTTT. It specifies CASSVSGATSGNTIYF.

This sequence joins TRBV2 and TRBJ2-1; D possibly corresponds to TRBD1 (6 bases). The CDR3 runs to 14 residues. Looked up from germline, CDR1 is SNHLY and CDR2 is FYNNEI. Trimming shortened V by 1 base and J by 8 bases, and 12 bases separated the two germline ends. In DNA form, the CDR3 reads TGTGCCAGCAGTGAAGTGGGCAGGGGCGATGAGCAGTTCTTC. This codes for CASSEVGRGDEQFF.

This chain connects TRBV5-1 to TRBJ2-7, with TRBD1 matching 7 bases. The V segment lost 1 base and the J segment 6 bases; nucleotides outside the gene matches: 1. CDR3 length: 12 residues. The germline V gene encodes CDR1 SGHRS and CDR2 YFSETQ. CDR3 loop: CASSLRGREQYF. CDR3 nucleotide sequence: TGCGCCAGCAGCTTGAGGGGGCGCGAGCAGTACTTC. Full variable domain (missing parts from reference TRBV5-1 and TRBJ2-7): KAGVTQTPRYLIKTRGQQVTLSCSPISGHRSVSWYQQTPGQGLQFLFEYFSETQRNKGNFPGRFSGRQFSNSRSEMNVSTLELGDSALYLCASSLRGREQYFGPGTRLTVT.

This clone came up once. This rearrangement joins TRBV5-4 to TRBJ2-7; tentatively, D is TRBD1 (5 bases). V was cut by 4 bases and J by 3 bases, with 14 bases left in between. This CDR3 spans 14 amino acids. CDR1 and CDR2 (germline): SGHNT, YYREEE (reference sequence). DNA of the CDR3: TGTGCCAGCAGCCCTGGCCAGGGTAACTACGAGCAGTACTTC. Its translation: CASSPGQGNYEQYF.

The V and J genes are TRBV20-1 and TRBJ2-3; D uncertain. CDR1 and CDR2 from the germline V gene are DFQATT and SNEGSKA (reference sequence). CDR3 length: 11 amino acids. DNA for the CDR3: TGCAGCTATCTGGGCAGAAATACGCAGTATTTT. It encodes CSYLGRNTQYF.

CDR3 DNA sequence: TGTGCCAGCAGCAAAGACAGTTACCAAGAGACCCAGTACTTC. Its translation: CASSKDSYQETQYF. The gene calls are TRBV9 and TRBJ2-5; tentatively, D is TRBD1 (5 bases). The V end lost 4 bases, the J end lost 0 bases, and 10 bases lay between the germline ends. CDR3 length: 14 residues. Germline V gives CDR1 SGDLS, CDR2 YYNGEE.

The chain couples TRBV7-6 to TRBJ1-5, with D possibly matching TRBD1 (5 bases). This CDR3 comprises 15 residues. Per the germline V gene, CDR1 is SGHVS and CDR2 is FNYEAQ. The germline V and J ends were trimmed by 5 bases and 0 bases, with 11 bases remaining between them. The CDR3 region has the DNA TGTGCCAGCAGCCCTACAGGCGCTAGCAATCAGCCCCAGCATTTT. Its translation: CASSPTGASNQPQHF.

The CDR3 protein is CASSQVAGISRFSTNEKLFF. CDR3 DNA: TGTGCCAGCTCACAGGTCGCCGGGATCTCCCGGTTCAGCACTAATGAAAAACTGTTTTTT. The genes are TRBV18 and TRBJ1-4, with D unclear. The V and J ends lost 4 bases and 2 bases respectively, with 26 bases between them. Germline values: CDR1 KGHSH, CDR2 LQKENI. CDR3 length: 20 amino acids.

The gene calls are TRBV6-5 and TRBJ2-7; D gene ambiguous. This CDR3 has 13 residues. The germline gives CDR1 MNHEY, CDR2 SVGAGI. The V and J ends lost 4 bases and 5 bases respectively, with 12 bases between them. CDR3: CASSSFYTNEQYF. CDR3 coding DNA: TGTGCCAGCAGTTCTTTTTACACCAACGAGCAGTACTTC.

The rearrangement joins TRBV7-3 to TRBJ2-1, with 10 bases fitting TRBD2. CDR3 length: 16 amino acids. Trimming took 5 bases from V and 8 from J; bases not matched to a gene: 12. Germline V gene data show CDR1 as SGHTA and CDR2 as FQGTGA. The CDR3 DNA follows: TGTGCCAGCAGCCCATCAAAGCGGGGGGGCTCCCATGAGCAGTTCTTC. This encodes CASSPSKRGGSHEQFF.

This chain joins TRBV5-4 and TRBJ1-1; 8 bases map to TRBD1. J was trimmed by 0 bases and V by 4 bases; bases with no gene match: 5. CDR1 and CDR2 from the germline V gene are SGHNT and YYREEE (reference sequence). The CDR3 has 15 residues. This chain's CDR3 is CASSRDRLMNTEAFF. CDR3 bases: TGTGCCAGCAGCCGGGACAGGTTGATGAACACTGAAGCTTTCTTT. The full variable domain, with the rest looked up from reference TRBV5-4 and TRBJ1-1, is ETGVTQSPTHLIKTRGQQVTLRCSSQSGHNTVSWYQQALGQGPQFIFQYYREEENGRGNFPPRFSGLQFPNYSSELNVNALELDDSALYLCASSRDRLMNTEAFFGQGTRLTVV.

A few counts support this clone. The chain is built from TRBV5-1 and TRBJ1-6, with 7 bases matching TRBD1. The CDR3 is 14 residues long. Germline V gene data show CDR1 as SGHRS and CDR2 as YFSETQ. V shed 4 bases, J shed 10 bases, and the junction held 8 bases outside the gene matches. In DNA form, the CDR3 reads TGCGCCAGCAGCCCGACAGGGTTTGAGTCACCCCTCCACTTT. Protein product: CASSPTGFESPLHF.

This sequence joins TRBV19 and TRBJ1-2; D might be TRBD1 (5 bases). CDR3 size: 13 residues. Germline loops: CDR1 LNHDA, CDR2 SQIVND (reference sequence). The V and J ends lost 6 bases and 1 base respectively, with 9 bases between them. The CDR3 region has the DNA TGTGCCAGTAGACGGGGGATTAACTATGGCTACACCTTC. As protein: CASRRGINYGYTF.

The chain couples TRBV7-6 to TRBJ2-2, with TRBD2 matching over 8 bases. This CDR3 is 14 amino acids long. The germline CDR1 and CDR2 sequences are SGHVS and FNYEAQ. V lost 5 bases to trimming and J lost 8 bases; unmatched junction nucleotides: 7. CDR3 coding DNA: TGTGCCAGCAGCCCAGGGGTAGCGGGAGGGGAGCTGTTTTTT. Translation: CASSPGVAGGELFF.

This sequence joins TRBV27 and TRBJ1-5; 7 bases line up with TRBD1. V dropped 1 base and J dropped 6; count of bases not matched to a gene: 3. Germline V CDR1 and CDR2: MNHEY, SMNVEV (reference sequence). This CDR3 is built from 14 residues. CDR3 region: CASSLWTGGQPQHF. The CDR3 nucleotides are TGTGCCAGCAGTTTATGGACAGGTGGTCAGCCCCAGCATTTT.

This clone was detected only once. This chain joins TRBV5-5 and TRBJ2-7, with TRBD1 matching 9 bases. Germline values: CDR1 SGHKS, CDR2 YYEKEE (reference sequence). CDR3 length: 17 amino acids. With V trimmed by 4 bases and J by 4 bases, 15 bases remained unmatched. CDR3 DNA sequence: TGTGCCAGCAGCGCGGCACCCGGGACAGGGCCTCCTTACGAGCAGTACTTC. It yields the protein CASSAAPGTGPPYEQYF.

The chain couples TRBV29-1 to TRBJ1-1, with 10 bases fitting TRBD1. With 4 bases clipped from V and 4 bases from J, the junction kept 3 bases outside the gene matches. The CDR3 length is 13 residues. Per germline, CDR1 SQVTM and CDR2 ANQGSEA. DNA for the CDR3: TGCAGCGTTGGGGGACAGGGGTTCACTGAAGCTTTCTTT. It yields the protein CSVGGQGFTEAFF.

The chain uses TRBV19 and TRBJ2-5; 7 bases match TRBD2. V lost 5 bases and J lost 1; bases outside the gene matches: 22. The CDR3 is made up of 20 amino acids. The germline CDR1 and CDR2 sequences are LNHDA and SQIVND (reference sequence). CDR3 amino acids: CASSAQFPTRDYPPQETQYF. The CDR3 DNA reads TGTGCCAGTAGTGCTCAATTTCCTACTCGGGACTACCCTCCCCAAGAGACCCAGTACTTC.

In this sample, this clone turned up a few times. This chain uses TRBV10-3 with TRBJ2-7, with D possibly TRBD1 on 6 matching bases. Germline loops: CDR1 ENHRY, CDR2 SYGVKD. The CDR3 sequence is 13 residues long. The V end was cut by 5 bases, the J end by 5 bases, with 13 bases between. In DNA, the CDR3 is TGTGCCATCAGTCGACAGGTTTCCCACGAGCAGTACTTC. Its translation: CAISRQVSHEQYF.

The chain links TRBV10-3 to TRBJ2-2; 7 positions match TRBD1. CDR3 length: 12 residues. The V and J ends lost 11 bases and 7 bases, in that order; junction bases with no gene match: 7. The germline V gene encodes CDR1 ENHRY and CDR2 SYGVKD. DNA for the CDR3: TGTGCCTTATGGGCAGGGGGCGGGGAGCTGTTTTTT. Translating gives CALWAGGGELFF.

This chain joins TRBV6-6 and TRBJ2-7, with D hard to call. Trimming took off 2 bases at V and 6 bases at J, with 11 bases between the two ends. Germline-derived CDR1 and CDR2 are MNHNY and SVGAGI (reference sequence). CDR3 length equals 13 residues. Written as DNA, the CDR3 is TGTGCCAGCAGTTACGTCTCGACTCTCGAGCAGTACTTC. This gives the protein CASSYVSTLEQYF.

There are a few counts of this clone. The J gene is TRBJ1-2, the V gene TRBV6-1, with TRBD1 as a possible D gene (6 bases). V was cut by 3 bases and J by 8 bases, with 13 bases left in between. Germline V CDR1 and CDR2: MNHNS, SASEGT. The CDR3 loop spans 13 amino acids. CDR3 protein: CASSDNRVGGYTF. DNA for the CDR3: TGTGCCAGCAGTGACAACAGGGTTGGCGGCTACACCTTC.

This sequence joins TRBV5-4 and TRBJ2-1; TRBD2 aligns across 12 bases. V shed 4 bases and J 8 bases; nucleotides not matched to a gene: 13. This CDR3 contains 17 residues. Per germline, CDR1 SGHNT and CDR2 YYREEE (reference sequence). The CDR3 coding sequence is TGTGCCAGCAGCCAAACGGGGCTAGCGGGGGGGCCCCATGAGCAGTTCTTC. Amino acid sequence: CASSQTGLAGGPHEQFF.